Sequencing of this T cell receptor beta chain was carried out in a study of blood T cell repertoires in COVID-19. Study-wide context: Specimens from acute and convalescent COVID-19 originated in the United States, Italy and Spain. T cells, B-cell-depleted T cells, or PBMCs supplied cDNA or gDNA.

CDR3 length: 14 residues. In the authors' workflow: By means of reference gene primer amplification, nucleated cell counts were estimated. Sequenced by immunoSEQ multiplex PCR; TCRdb stores in-frame clones only, minus some. That table is the source of V, J and clone size, and D and trimming were worked out from the DNA. The sample records 60,000 to 75,000 clones, around 83% being singletons. Sequencing was carried out using peripheral blood. The clonotype was recovered from a human donor in a cohort sampled during active COVID-19. This chain joins TRBV21-1 and TRBJ2-7; TRBD1 is the table's D call and was not checked against the DNA. TRBV21-1 is a recognized pseudogene. CDR3 sequence: CASLGGPSSYEQYF. The DNA for the CDR3 is TGTGCCAGCCTAGGGGGTCCGTCATCCTACGAGCAGTACTTC.